Shown below are 27 T cell receptor beta chains from a single sample sequenced in a study of T-cell reconstitution after alpha-beta-depleted transplantation in children. The authors prepared the TCRbeta library with unique molecular identifiers. MiXCR, run by TCRdb on the PCR reads, gives a single entry per CDR3 protein. The sample has approximately 980,000 distinct CDR3 sequences; less than 30% are singletons. The sequenced sample was PBMCs, mostly from graft donor cells, obtained 360 days after TCRalphabeta/CD19-depleted stem cell transplant. The receptor source for this set is a boy younger than two who had a stem cell transplant for SCID, so the T cells may come from the graft donor.

The DNA for the CDR3 is TGTGCCAGCAGCGAAGACAGGGGGCTGGGTGAAGCTTTCTTT. Translating gives CASSEDRGLGEAFF. V and J are TRBV7-2 and TRBJ1-1, with 10 bases identical to TRBD1. CDR3 length: 14 residues. The germline V gene encodes CDR1 SGHTA and CDR2 FQGNSA. The trim removed 5 bases at V and 7 bases at J, leaving 7 bases unmatched.

The chain carries TRBV12-3 or TRBV12-4 and TRBJ2-5; D is unresolved. Trimming took off 5 bases at V and 1 base at J, with 8 bases between the two ends. The CDR3 runs to 13 residues. CDR3 DNA sequence: TGTGCCAGCAGTATTTGGGCCCAAGAGACCCAGTACTTC. Its translation: CASSIWAQETQYF.

The chain combines TRBV6-5 with TRBJ2-7; D is perhaps TRBD2 (5 bases). V was clipped by 0 bases and J by 7 bases, with 13 bases between them. The CDR3 spans 14 residues. Germline V lookup: CDR1 MNHEY, CDR2 SVGAGI. CDR3 DNA: TGTGCCAGCAGTTACTCCGGTGGAGGACCAGAGCAGTACTTC. Amino acids: CASSYSGGGPEQYF.

This clonotype was seen at least ten times. V usage is TRBV29-1 and J usage is TRBJ1-4; no firm D call. The length of the CDR3 is 11 residues. Trimming cost V 0 bases and J 10 bases, with 6 bases left between them. From germline, CDR1 is SQVTM and CDR2 ANQGSEA. CDR3 sequence (DNA): TGCAGCGTTGAAGAACGCGGAAAACTGTTTTTT. Its protein product is CSVEERGKLFF.

The sample holds a few counts of this clonotype. CDR3 nucleotide sequence: TGTGCCAGCAGCTTGGCACCAGGGGGGCCGAACGAGCAGTACTTC. This gives the protein CASSLAPGGPNEQYF. The chain uses TRBV5-6 and TRBJ2-7; a possible D gene is TRBD1 (7 bases). V lost 0 bases, J lost 5 bases, and 15 bases lay in between. Germline V lookup: CDR1 SGHDT, CDR2 YYEEEE. CDR3 length equals 15 residues.

The rearrangement joins TRBV15 to TRBJ2-7, with 8 bases fitting TRBD1. The CDR3 length is 16 residues. The germline CDR1 and CDR2 sequences are LNHNV and YYDKDF (reference sequence). The trim removed 0 bases at V and 5 bases at J, leaving 9 bases unmatched. The CDR3 loop is CATSRDNMAGGDEQYF. For the CDR3, the DNA is TGTGCCACCAGCAGAGATAACATGGCAGGGGGCGACGAGCAGTACTTC.

The V gene is TRBV28, the J gene TRBJ1-5; possible D gene TRBD1, 5 bases. V dropped 1 base and J dropped 4 bases, with 14 bases sitting between them. The CDR3 covers 16 residues. Germline V lookup: CDR1 MDHEN, CDR2 SYDVKM. The CDR3 loop reads CASSLLKGQGNQPQHF. The CDR3 DNA reads TGTGCCAGCAGTTTATTGAAAGGGCAGGGTAATCAGCCCCAGCATTTT. Based on the CDR3 plus reference TRBV28 and TRBJ1-5, the full variable domain is DVKVTQSSRYLVKRTGEKVFLECVQDMDHENMFWYRQDPGLGLRLIYFSYDVKMKEKGDIPEGYSVSREKKERFSLILESASTNQTSMYLCASSLLKGQGNQPQHFGDGTRLSIL.

This clonotype was seen a few times. The rearrangement joins TRBV29-1 to TRBJ2-7; D gene uncertain. CDR1 and CDR2 (germline): SQVTM, ANQGSEA. Trimming removed 5 bases from V and 4 bases from J, with 9 bases in between. The CDR3 contains 11 residues. As DNA, the CDR3 is TGCAGCGTTTCCTATGTGTACGAGCAGTACTTC. Protein product: CSVSYVYEQYF.

The chain is built from TRBV6-5 and TRBJ2-6; D assignment may be TRBD1 or TRBD2 (6 bases each). Germline lookup yields CDR1 MNHEY and CDR2 SVGAGI. With 0 bases removed from V and 2 bases from J, the gap between germline ends came to 8 bases. The CDR3 spans 16 residues. The CDR3 sequence: CASSYSRGAGANVLTF. As DNA, the CDR3 is TGTGCCAGCAGTTACTCGAGGGGGGCTGGGGCCAACGTCCTGACTTTC.

This clonotype appeared once. This chain uses TRBV12-3 or TRBV12-4 with TRBJ1-5, with 7 bases matching TRBD1. The CDR3 is 16 residues long. Trimming at V came to 5 bases and at J to 0 bases, leaving 7 bases not matched to a gene. The CDR3 is CASSQTGTDSNQPQHF. The DNA for the CDR3 is TGTGCCAGCAGTCAGACCGGGACAGATAGCAATCAGCCCCAGCATTTT.

In its sample, this clonotype was seen many times. Relative to the germline gene, one junction end is altered; a read error may explain this. The V gene is TRBV7-9, the J gene TRBJ2-7; the match to TRBD1 covers 7 bases. CDR3 length: 11 residues. The V gene's germline CDR1 is SEHNR and CDR2 FQNEAQ (reference sequence). The CDR3 coding sequence is TGCGCCAGCAGCCCGACAGGGGAGCAGTACTTC. It yields the protein CASSPTGEQYF.

At least ten counts were recorded for this clonotype. The chain couples TRBV25-1 to TRBJ1-1; TRBD1 aligns across 7 bases. The CDR3 totals 16 residues. V was pared by 5 bases and J by 0 bases, with 9 bases of the junction left unmatched. The germline V gene encodes CDR1 MGHDK and CDR2 SYGVNS. The CDR3 bases are TGTGCCAGCAGTCCCCGAGGGGGCGGGATGAACACTGAAGCTTTCTTT. This sequence encodes CASSPRGGGMNTEAFF.

This sequence joins TRBV12-3 or TRBV12-4 and TRBJ2-1; TRBD1 aligns across 8 bases. Trimming removed 6 bases from V and 3 bases from J; junction bases left unmatched: 4. This CDR3 has 14 amino acids. CDR3: CASRPGQVYNEQFF. In DNA, the CDR3 is TGTGCCAGCAGACCGGGACAGGTCTACAATGAGCAGTTCTTC.

A few counts support this clonotype. V gene TRBV7-9 combines with J gene TRBJ2-7; D may correspond to TRBD1 or TRBD2 (5 bases each). V was shortened by 1 base and J by 2 bases, with 12 bases between the two germline ends. CDR3 length: 15 residues. From germline, CDR1 is SEHNR and CDR2 FQNEAQ (reference sequence). Written as DNA, the CDR3 is TGTGCCAGCAGCTTAGTACGGGAAGGGGCCTACGAGCAGTACTTC. This encodes CASSLVREGAYEQYF.

The chain couples TRBV7-8 to TRBJ2-2; D not resolved. The CDR3 contains 15 residues. Germline CDR1 and CDR2: SGHVS and FQNEAQ. V shed 5 bases and J shed 1 base, with 11 bases lying between them. This CDR3 reads CASSRWAVNTGELFF. DNA for the CDR3: TGTGCCAGCAGCCGCTGGGCGGTGAACACCGGGGAGCTGTTTTTT. Drawing the rest from reference TRBV7-8 and TRBJ2-2, the complete variable domain is GAGVSQSPRYKVAKRGQDVALRCDPISGHVSLFWYQQALGQGPEFLTYFQNEAQLDKSGLPSDRFFAERPEGSVSTLKIQRTQQEDSAVYLCASSRWAVNTGELFFGEGSRLTVL.

The chain carries TRBV5-1 and TRBJ2-7; D ambiguous. Per germline, CDR1 SGHRS and CDR2 YFSETQ. This CDR3 spans 14 amino acids. V lost 4 bases and J lost 2, with 13 bases in between. CDR3 DNA sequence: TGCGCCAGCAGCCCCCCCCAGATCCCCTACGAGCAGTACTTC. Translating gives CASSPPQIPYEQYF.

The chain combines TRBV5-1 with TRBJ2-6, with 8 positions matching TRBD1. The CDR3 runs to 18 residues. Germline assignment: CDR1 SGHRS and CDR2 YFSETQ. Germline trimming cut 0 bases from V and 1 base from J; bases unmatched to any gene: 6. In DNA form, the CDR3 reads TGCGCCAGCAGCTTGGGTGGGACAGGAGGTTCTGGGGCCAACGTCCTGACTTTC. It yields the protein CASSLGGTGGSGANVLTF. Full variable domain (missing parts from reference TRBV5-1 and TRBJ2-6): KAGVTQTPRYLIKTRGQQVTLSCSPISGHRSVSWYQQTPGQGLQFLFEYFSETQRNKGNFPGRFSGRQFSNSRSEMNVSTLELGDSALYLCASSLGGTGGSGANVLTFGAGSRLTVL.

This clonotype was seen a handful of times. The chain recombines TRBV5-1 with TRBJ2-1; 13 nucleotides agree with TRBD2. The germline CDR1 and CDR2 sequences are SGHRS and YFSETQ. V lost 3 bases and J lost 0; bases outside the gene matches: 6. This CDR3 is built from 18 residues. CDR3 in DNA: TGCGCCAGCAGCTGGATGACTAGCGGGGGGAGCTCCTACAATGAGCAGTTCTTC. This gives the protein CASSWMTSGGSSYNEQFF.

There are a few counts of this clonotype. The V and J genes are TRBV11-2 and TRBJ2-1; D call uncertain. From germline, CDR1 is SGHAT and CDR2 FQNNGV. Trimming stripped 5 bases from V and 9 bases from J, with 11 bases between. The CDR3 totals 12 residues. The CDR3 bases are TGTGCCAGCAGCCCTATCGACCGTGAGCAGTTCTTC. Its protein is CASSPIDREQFF.

This chain connects TRBV4-1 to TRBJ2-1; 11 bases agree with TRBD2. The CDR3 totals 17 residues. The germline V gene has CDR1 MGHRA and CDR2 YSYEKL. With V trimmed by 3 bases and J by 1 base, 5 bases remained unmatched. CDR3 in amino acids: CASSHTSGGLSYNEQFF. DNA for the CDR3: TGCGCCAGCAGCCACACTAGCGGGGGACTTTCCTACAATGAGCAGTTCTTC.

V usage is TRBV5-1 and J usage is TRBJ2-3; 11 nucleotides match TRBD2. The germline CDR1 and CDR2 sequences are SGHRS and YFSETQ. The V gene end was trimmed by 5 bases and the J gene end by 4 bases; junction bases not matched to a gene: 9. The CDR3 has 16 amino acids. The CDR3 nucleotides read TGCGCCAGCAGGATTATAGCGGGGGGGCCTTCAGATACGCAGTATTTT. The encoded protein is CASRIIAGGPSDTQYF.

The table lists this clonotype with a count of one. The chain joins TRBV7-2 to TRBJ2-2; D call uncertain. Per germline, CDR1 SGHTA and CDR2 FQGNSA. V shed 5 bases and J shed 2 bases, with 12 bases lying between them. The CDR3 covers 15 residues. For the CDR3, the DNA is TGTGCCAGCAGCCAGCGTTTGGGCAACACCGGGGAGCTGTTTTTT. Residues: CASSQRLGNTGELFF.

The chain uses TRBV4-1 and TRBJ1-1; D perhaps matches TRBD1 (5 bases). The CDR3 extends over 15 amino acids. Looked up from germline, CDR1 is MGHRA and CDR2 is YSYEKL. The ends were cut back, 5 bases at V and 0 bases at J, with 13 bases in the middle. CDR3 sequence (DNA): TGCGCCAGCAGCTCTCCTGGGGGGATGAACACTGAAGCTTTCTTT. It translates to CASSSPGGMNTEAFF.

This chain connects TRBV3-1 to TRBJ2-1, with D hard to call. Germline values: CDR1 LGHDT, CDR2 YNNKEL (reference sequence). The CDR3 totals 14 residues. Between the trimmed V and J ends, which lost 1 base and 6 bases, there was a span of 10 bases. The CDR3 sequence: CASSQGLSRNEQFF. CDR3 sequence (DNA): TGTGCCAGCAGCCAAGGACTGTCCCGCAATGAGCAGTTCTTC.

The rearrangement joins TRBV6-5 to TRBJ2-1; TRBD2 matches 13 bases. V lost 5 bases, J lost 4 bases, and 2 bases stayed unmatched. From germline, CDR1 is MNHEY and CDR2 SVGAGI. CDR3 length equals 15 residues. The CDR3 bases are TGTGCCAGCAGTACTAGCGGGGGGGTTTACAATGAGCAGTTCTTC. Translating gives CASSTSGGVYNEQFF.

This clonotype was detected a few times. V is TRBV6-6 and J is TRBJ1-1; D remains unclear. The germline CDR1 and CDR2 sequences are MNHNY and SVGAGI (reference sequence). The CDR3 runs 12 residues. V dropped 6 bases and J dropped 4 bases, with 9 bases sitting between them. CDR3 DNA: TGTGCCAGCAGCCCCAAGGCCACTGAAGCTTTCTTT. It specifies CASSPKATEAFF.

The chain employs TRBV12-3 or TRBV12-4 and TRBJ2-2; no reliable D call. The CDR3 covers 14 residues. Trimming took off 5 bases at V and 0 bases at J, with 7 bases between the two ends. CDR3 amino acids: CASSPYTNTGELFF. In nucleotides, the CDR3 is TGTGCCAGCAGTCCATATACGAACACCGGGGAGCTGTTTTTT.